This T cell receptor beta chain appears in the sequencing data of a study of regulatory T cells in long-lasting Graves disease. Noted time point: newly diagnosed GD, antithyroid drugs for less than 3 months. PBMC RNA was the source of the TCR library. Trimming took 5 bases from V and 2 from J; bases not matched to a gene: 1. This CDR3 spans 14 amino acids. CDR1 is SGHNT, CDR2 YYREEE, per germline (reference sequence). To make TCR beta libraries, researchers used iRepertoire HTBI primers and Arm-PCR of CDR3 regions. TCRdb ran MiXCR on the multiplex PCR reads and lists one entry per CDR3 protein. The sample records about 530,000 distinct CDR3 sequences, approximately 16% being singletons. The data also belong to a second study, concerning T cells in Graves' hyperthyroidism and ophthalmopathy. That publication notes: In patients aged 18 to 65, hyperthyroidism was newly diagnosed, with duration under 2 months. Using the HTBI primer set, a first-round RT-PCR was run on the TCR CDR3.

The receptor's source is a woman aged 40-60 years with Graves disease. The rearrangement links TRBV5-4 to TRBJ1-2; 12 positions match TRBD1. Sequencing used peripheral blood mononuclear cells (PBMCs), obtained at new diagnosis, from a patient treated with antithyroid drugs. The CDR3 is CASRGTGGNYGYTF. In DNA form, the CDR3 reads TGTGCCAGCAGAGGGACAGGGGGCAACTATGGCTACACCTTC.